This TCR beta chain came from a study of T cells in Graves' hyperthyroidism and ophthalmopathy. Per the germline V gene, CDR1 is DFQATT and CDR2 is SNEGSKA (reference sequence). The CDR3 sequence is 14 residues long. The trim removed 3 bases at V and 1 base at J, leaving 5 bases unmatched. Exclusion criteria comprised uncontrolled infection, other autoimmune disease, pregnancy or lactation. Together with thyroid ultrasound, orbital computed tomography, serum thyroxine and TRAb, clinical symptoms were used for diagnoses. From RNA transcripts, TCR beta CDR3 regions were amplified. The HTBI primer set served for first-round RT-PCR of the TCR CDR3. TCRdb passed the multiplex PCR reads through MiXCR, listing each CDR3 protein once. The sample yields approximately 370,000 distinct CDR3 sequences, 17% seen once. This clonotype has at least ten counts. Its cognate antigen is unknown. Findings of the study overall: Ophthalmopathy was predicted by the model a median of about six months ahead of onset.

Sequencing used blood. The TCR comes from a woman in her thirties with Graves' hyperthyroidism that later progressed to Graves' ophthalmopathy. The chain uses TRBV20-1 and TRBJ2-7; TRBD2 matches 8 bases. The CDR3 bases are TGCAGTGCTAGGTCGAGCGGGAGTTCCTACGAGCAGTACTTC. Amino acid sequence: CSARSSGSSYEQYF.